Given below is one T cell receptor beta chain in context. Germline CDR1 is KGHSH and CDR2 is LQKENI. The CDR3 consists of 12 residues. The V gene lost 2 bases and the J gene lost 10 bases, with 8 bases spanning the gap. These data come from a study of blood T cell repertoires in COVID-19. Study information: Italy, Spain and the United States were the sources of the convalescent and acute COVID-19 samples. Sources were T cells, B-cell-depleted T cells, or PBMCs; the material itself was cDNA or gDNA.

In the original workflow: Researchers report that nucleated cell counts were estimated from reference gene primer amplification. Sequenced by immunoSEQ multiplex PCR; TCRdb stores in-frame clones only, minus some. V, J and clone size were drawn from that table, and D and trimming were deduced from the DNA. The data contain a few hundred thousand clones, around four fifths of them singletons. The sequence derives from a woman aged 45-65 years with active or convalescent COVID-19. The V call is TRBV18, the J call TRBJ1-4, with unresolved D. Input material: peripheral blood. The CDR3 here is CASSPVEGKLFF. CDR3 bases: TGTGCCAGCTCACCAGTGGAGGGAAAACTGTTTTTT.